This paragraph covers one TCR beta chain sequence. Antigen specificity is unknown. The data were obtained in a study of T-cell memory formation after mild COVID-19. General observations from the study: Clones shrinking from day 15 to 85 showed even CD4/CD8 mixes; later expanders tilted CD4+.

TCRdb itself ran the 5' RACE reads through MiXCR, one entry per CDR3 protein. The sample records under 250,000 distinct CDR3 sequences, around 8.8% being singletons. The clonotype was recovered from a man aged 18 to 29 who had mild COVID-19 (a few samples of this study predate the infection). Cell type and time point are not known. The sample consisted of PBMCs or a T cell subset sorted from them (not recorded which).

CDR3 protein: CASSLAQASYTF. CDR3 nucleotide sequence: TGTGCCAGCAGCTTAGCCCAGGCGAGCTACACCTTC. The rearrangement uses TRBV7-2 and TRBJ1-2; no clear D. Trimming left V 0 bases short and J 9 bases short, with 8 bases between. This CDR3 contains 12 residues. Germline V CDR1 and CDR2: SGHTA, FQGNSA. Full variable domain (rest looked up from reference TRBV7-2 and TRBJ1-2): GAGVSQSPSNKVTEKGKDVELRCDPISGHTALYWYRQSLGQGLEFLIYFQGNSAPDKSGLPSDRFSAERTGGSVSTLTIQRTQQEDSAVYLCASSLAQASYTFGSGTRLTVV.